This T cell receptor beta chain was observed in a study of Ad26.COV2.S vaccination and SARS-CoV-2 variants. Study-wide context: Ad26.COV2.S shots went into the muscle once or twice, 56 days apart.

The treatment is: 15 to 20 received Ad26.COV2.S at low or high dose, single or two shots; roughly 5 received placebo; per-sample allocation not given. Each sample was drawn 63 days after the first injection (of vaccine or placebo). Sequenced by immunoSEQ multiplex PCR; TCRdb stores in-frame clones only, minus some. Here the sample spans 410,000 or so clones, approximately 92% being singletons. CDR3 size: 15 residues. The V gene lost 2 bases and the J gene lost 12 bases, with 20 bases spanning the gap. The germline V gene has CDR1 SGHVS and CDR2 FNYEAQ. The chain couples TRBV7-6 to TRBJ2-1; D tentatively fits TRBD1 or TRBD2 (6 bases each). Sequenced material: peripheral blood, taken in a trial of Ad26.COV2.S vaccine versus placebo. The source of this sequence is a person aged 18 to 59 who received the Ad26.COV2.S COVID-19 vaccine or a placebo. In DNA form, the CDR3 reads TGTGCCAGCAGCTTATCAGAGATGGGGGGACACCGGCAGTTCTTC. Amino acids: CASSLSEMGGHRQFF.